Each of the 30 T cell receptor beta chains below was sequenced from the same sample in a study of blood T cell repertoires in COVID-19. Sequencing used immunoSEQ multiplex PCR; TCRdb keeps in-frame clones, though not all of them. The table shows tens of thousands of clones, with 70% to 90% occurring only once. The sample comprised peripheral blood. The receptors shown here come from a human donor in a cohort sampled during active COVID-19.

The rearrangement uses TRBV7-7 and TRBJ2-3; TRBD2 might be the D (6 bases). Trimming shortened V by 1 base and J by 0 bases, and 8 bases separated the two germline ends. The germline gives CDR1 SSHAT, CDR2 FNYEAQ (reference sequence). This CDR3 contains 15 residues. This CDR3 reads CASSLGSGSTDTQYF. CDR3 sequence (DNA): TGTGCCAGCAGCTTAGGTAGCGGTAGCACAGATACGCAGTATTTT.

This clone has only one observation. The chain carries TRBV6-5 and TRBJ1-5; a possible D gene is TRBD1 (6 bases). Germline assignment: CDR1 MNHEY and CDR2 SVGAGI. The CDR3 covers 13 residues. V lost 6 bases and J lost 9, with 15 bases in between. CDR3 loop: CASSTQGGWPQHF. In nucleotides, the CDR3 is TGTGCCAGCAGCACACAGGGAGGGTGGCCCCAGCATTTT.

The gene calls are TRBV7-2 and TRBJ2-7; 7 nucleotides match TRBD1. V lost 3 bases, J lost 4 bases, and 3 bases stayed unmatched. There are 13 residues in the CDR3. The germline V gene has CDR1 SGHTA and CDR2 FQGNSA. CDR3: CASSFTGVYEQYF. The DNA for the CDR3 is TGTGCCAGCAGCTTTACAGGGGTGTACGAGCAGTACTTC.

This sequence joins TRBV18 and TRBJ2-7; weak D call: TRBD1 (6 bases). Between the trimmed V and J ends, which lost 0 bases and 2 bases, there was a span of 8 bases. CDR1 KGHSH and CDR2 LQKENI come from the germline V gene. CDR3 length: 14 amino acids. CDR3 region: CASSPPGQPYEQYF. The CDR3 nucleotides are TGTGCCAGCTCACCACCTGGACAGCCCTACGAGCAGTACTTC.

The chain uses TRBV7-8 and TRBJ1-3; D is possibly TRBD1 (5 bases). This CDR3 has 18 amino acids. V shed 2 bases and J shed 0 bases, with 17 bases lying between them. CDR1 and CDR2 (germline): SGHVS, FQNEAQ. The CDR3 is CASSLSRIGTRSGNTIYF. For the CDR3, the DNA is TGTGCCAGCAGCTTATCGAGGATCGGGACTCGCTCTGGAAACACCATATATTTT.

The chain links TRBV6-2 or TRBV6-3 to TRBJ1-6; D gene ambiguous. Germline V gene lookup returns CDR1 MNHEY and CDR2 SVGEGT. CDR3 length equals 14 residues. V shed 2 bases and J shed 10 bases, with 12 bases lying between them. CDR3 loop: CASSYLRTGSPLHF. For the CDR3, the DNA is TGTGCCAGCAGTTACCTCCGGACGGGATCACCCCTCCACTTT.

CDR3 residues: CASSFGGNQPQHF. The CDR3 coding sequence is TGTGCCAGCAGTTTCGGGGGAAATCAGCCCCAGCATTTT. V is TRBV12-3 or TRBV12-4 and J is TRBJ1-5, with D perhaps matching TRBD1 (5 bases). V shed 3 bases and J shed 4 bases, with 7 bases lying between them. The CDR3 has 13 residues.

J is TRBJ1-1 and V is TRBV6-2 or TRBV6-3, with a weak D call TRBD1 (6 bases). The CDR3 length is 16 residues. V was trimmed by 4 bases and J by 3 bases, leaving 18 bases between them. Germline CDR1 and CDR2: MNHEY and SVGEGT. CDR3 nucleotide sequence: TGTGCCAGCAGTTGGGTGTCAGGGGAAAGGGACACTGAAGCTTTCTTT. Amino acids: CASSWVSGERDTEAFF.

For the CDR3, the DNA is TGTGCCAGCAGCTTGGGTAGCGGTAACTATGGCTACACCTTC. Encoded protein: CASSLGSGNYGYTF. This chain links TRBV6-5 with TRBJ1-2; D remains ambiguous. The germline CDR1 and CDR2 sequences are MNHEY and SVGAGI. V lost 6 bases and J 1 base, leaving 12 bases between the germline ends. This CDR3 contains 14 residues.

V usage is TRBV3-1 (or the pseudogene TRBV3-2) and J usage is TRBJ1-2; D gene uncertain. The CDR3 sequence is 13 residues long. CDR1 and CDR2 (germline): LGHDT, YNNKEL (reference sequence). The V gene lost 5 bases and the J gene lost 2 bases, with 9 bases spanning the gap. For the CDR3, the DNA is TGTGCCAGCAGCTTACTAGGAAACTATGGCTACACCTTC. It is translated as CASSLLGNYGYTF.

The chain carries TRBV7-9 and TRBJ2-1; tentative D call: TRBD2 (6 bases). The V gene's germline CDR1 is SEHNR and CDR2 FQNEAQ (reference sequence). Trimming took off 2 bases at V and 7 bases at J, with 12 bases between the two ends. The CDR3 runs 14 residues. The CDR3 reads CASSLRARGNEQFF. DNA of the CDR3: TGTGCCAGCAGCTTAAGGGCCCGGGGGAATGAGCAGTTCTTC.

Notes on this clone: Within the sample, other DNA sequences also encode this same CDR3. J is TRBJ2-7 and V is TRBV3-1 (or the pseudogene TRBV3-2), with D maybe TRBD2 (7 bases). The V gene's germline CDR1 is LGHDT and CDR2 YNNKEL (reference sequence). V was shortened by 1 base and J by 2 bases, with 9 bases between the two germline ends. CDR3 size: 14 residues. CDR3 residues: CASSQGGGAYEQYF. The CDR3 DNA sequence: TGTGCCAGCAGCCAAGGGGGGGGCGCCTACGAGCAGTACTTC.

This clone was seen more than once but under ten times. The CDR3 spells CASPARGMNTGELFF. DNA of the CDR3: TGTGCCAGCCCGGCGCGGGGGATGAACACCGGGGAGCTGTTTTTT. The V gene is TRBV2, the J gene TRBJ2-2; 7 nucleotides line up with TRBD2. The V segment lost 8 bases and the J segment 1 base; nucleotides outside the gene matches: 7. There are 15 residues in the CDR3. Germline values: CDR1 SNHLY, CDR2 FYNNEI.

V gene TRBV3-1 (or the pseudogene TRBV3-2) combines with J gene TRBJ2-1; 9 bases fit TRBD1. The germline V gene has CDR1 LGHDT and CDR2 YNNKEL (reference sequence). CDR3 size: 13 residues. With 6 bases clipped from V and 8 bases from J, the junction kept 5 bases outside the gene matches. In DNA form, the CDR3 reads TGTGCCAGCAGACAACAGGGGGCAGATGAGCAGTTCTTC. Protein sequence: CASRQQGADEQFF.

Only one count was recorded for this clone. The CDR3 loop reads CASSVGLRANTGELFF. CDR3 in DNA: TGTGCCAGCAGCGTAGGCTTGCGGGCGAACACCGGGGAGCTGTTTTTT. J is TRBJ2-2 and V is TRBV9, with a tentative D call TRBD2 (5 bases). CDR1 SGDLS and CDR2 YYNGEE come from the germline V gene. This CDR3 is 16 amino acids long. With 0 bases removed from V and 0 bases from J, the gap between germline ends came to 9 bases.

This clone was seen once. The chain is built from TRBV27 and TRBJ1-5, with 8 bases lining up with TRBD1. The CDR3 consists of 17 residues. V dropped 2 bases and J dropped 6; count of bases not matched to a gene: 12. CDR1 is MNHEY and CDR2 is SMNVEV in the germline V gene (reference sequence). CDR3 in DNA: TGTGCCAGCAGTTTAACCAGGGGGCGGTCTGTCATTCAGCCCCAGCATTTT. Translated, it gives CASSLTRGRSVIQPQHF.

J is TRBJ1-3 and V is TRBV5-1; D remains ambiguous. Germline assignment: CDR1 SGHRS and CDR2 YFSETQ. Trimming took 4 bases from V and 1 from J, leaving 12 bases between them. There are 15 residues in the CDR3. This CDR3 is CASSLGLKSGNTIYF. CDR3 nucleotide sequence: TGCGCCAGCAGCCTAGGACTGAAATCTGGAAACACCATATATTTT.

The gene calls are TRBV19 and TRBJ2-5; 7 nucleotides agree with TRBD1. Germline V gene data show CDR1 as LNHDA and CDR2 as SQIVND (reference sequence). This CDR3 contains 16 residues. V was clipped by 4 bases and J by 4 bases; unmatched bases: 12. The CDR3 DNA reads as TGTGCCAGTAGTACTGGGGGCAGGGGGAACGGAGAGACCCAGTACTTC. Translating it yields CASSTGGRGNGETQYF.

The rearrangement links TRBV9 to TRBJ2-2, with D possibly TRBD1 on 6 matching bases. V gave up 2 bases and J gave up 5 bases, with 16 bases separating them. Germline lookup yields CDR1 SGDLS and CDR2 YYNGEE. The CDR3 consists of 16 residues. DNA for the CDR3: TGTGCCAGCAGCGTCTGGGCCACAGGGACAACCGGGGAGCTGTTTTTT. Its translation: CASSVWATGTTGELFF. Filled out from reference TRBV9 and TRBJ2-2, the complete variable domain reads DSGVTQTPKHLITATGQRVTLRCSPRSGDLSVYWYQQSLDQGLQFLIQYYNGEERAKGNILERFSAQQFPDLHSELNLSSLELGDSALYFCASSVWATGTTGELFFGEGSRLTVL.

The J gene is TRBJ2-1, the V gene TRBV7-7; 7 nucleotides line up with TRBD2. Germline assignment: CDR1 SSHAT and CDR2 FNYEAQ (reference sequence). This CDR3 comprises 15 residues. J was trimmed by 2 bases and V by 1 base; bases with no gene match: 2. The CDR3 bases are TGTGCCAGCAGCTTAGGACTAGCTCCCTACAATGAGCAGTTCTTC. Its translation is CASSLGLAPYNEQFF.

The CDR3 DNA reads TGTGCCAGCAGGAGGGGGACAGGGGGTGAGCAGTTCTTC. Residues: CASRRGTGGEQFF. J is TRBJ2-1 and V is TRBV2, with 11 positions matching TRBD1. V gave up 6 bases and J gave up 9 bases; unmatched junction bases: 4. The CDR3 is 13 residues long. Germline V gives CDR1 SNHLY, CDR2 FYNNEI.

This clone has only a few counts. V is TRBV5-1 and J is TRBJ1-4; possible D gene TRBD1, 6 bases. Trimming took off 0 bases at V and 3 bases at J, with 9 bases between the two ends. This CDR3 spans 15 amino acids. CDR1 is SGHRS, CDR2 YFSETQ, per germline. For the CDR3, the DNA is TGCGCCAGCAGCTTGGACGGACAGCCTAATGAAAAACTGTTTTTT. Encoded protein: CASSLDGQPNEKLFF.

The chain recombines TRBV5-1 with TRBJ1-1; tentative D call: TRBD1 (6 bases). CDR3 length equals 16 residues. V lost 0 bases and J lost 4, with 16 bases in between. CDR1 and CDR2 (germline): SGHRS, YFSETQ. The CDR3 DNA reads TGCGCCAGCAGCTTGGCTCTGGGGGCCTTGAGCACTGAAGCTTTCTTT. It translates to CASSLALGALSTEAFF.

This clone was observed once. The CDR3, as DNA: TGTGCCAGCAGCTTAGATCTGGGAGGGTTGGGGATTTCACCCCTCCACTTT. This translates into CASSLDLGGLGISPLHF. The genes are TRBV11-2 and TRBJ1-6; no clear D. This CDR3 spans 17 amino acids. The V gene lost 0 bases and the J gene lost 9 bases, with 18 bases spanning the gap. Germline assignment: CDR1 SGHAT and CDR2 FQNNGV. The variable domain in full, with the rest retrieved from reference TRBV11-2 and TRBJ1-6, is EAGVAQSPRYKIIEKRQSVAFWCNPISGHATLYWYQQILGQGPKLLIQFQNNGVVDDSQLPKDRFSAERLKGVDSTLKIQPAKLEDSAVYLCASSLDLGGLGISPLHFGNGTRLTVT.

This chain connects TRBV28 to TRBJ1-2; 9 bases are shared with TRBD1. The CDR3 loop spans 14 amino acids. Germline loops: CDR1 MDHEN, CDR2 SYDVKM. J was trimmed by 4 bases and V by 6 bases; bases with no gene match: 6. CDR3 bases: TGTGCCAGCAGCTGGGACAGGGTGGCCTATGGCTACACCTTC. It is translated as CASSWDRVAYGYTF.

J is TRBJ2-1 and V is TRBV7-6, with D unclear. Per the germline V gene, CDR1 is SGHVS and CDR2 is FNYEAQ. The CDR3 spans 16 residues. V lost 4 bases, J lost 0 bases, and 13 bases lay in between. CDR3 DNA sequence: TGTGCCAGCAGCTCCGGGTCCTCGAGCTCCTACAATGAGCAGTTCTTC. Translation: CASSSGSSSSYNEQFF.

The J gene is TRBJ1-1, the V gene TRBV19; D remains ambiguous. CDR3 length: 13 amino acids. Germline lookup yields CDR1 LNHDA and CDR2 SQIVND (reference sequence). Trimming took 6 bases from V and 3 from J, leaving 11 bases between them. The CDR3 spells CASSREPYTEAFF. The CDR3 nucleotides are TGTGCCAGTAGCCGGGAGCCTTACACTGAAGCTTTCTTT.

The J gene is TRBJ2-7, the V gene TRBV29-1; possible D gene TRBD2, 6 bases. Deletions cut 6 bases from V and 0 bases from J, with 15 bases between. This CDR3 comprises 14 residues. Germline assignment: CDR1 SQVTM and CDR2 ANQGSEA. CDR3 bases: TGCAGCGTGGCGTCGGGGGTCAGCTCCTACGAGCAGTACTTC. It is translated as CSVASGVSSYEQYF.

The chain has TRBV28 and TRBJ1-2, with D hard to call. This CDR3 comprises 12 residues. With 3 bases removed from V and 4 bases from J, the gap between germline ends came to 6 bases. Germline CDR1 is MDHEN and CDR2 is SYDVKM. In DNA form, the CDR3 reads TGTGCCAGCAGTTTGGCGGTCTATGGCTACACCTTC. Translating gives CASSLAVYGYTF.

This chain uses TRBV19 with TRBJ2-5; TRBD2 matches 14 bases. The V segment lost 8 bases and the J segment 4 bases; nucleotides outside the gene matches: 3. This CDR3 has 14 residues. In germline, CDR1 is LNHDA, CDR2 SQIVND (reference sequence). CDR3 loop: CASGTSGGPETQYF. CDR3 sequence (DNA): TGTGCCAGTGGGACTAGCGGGGGCCCAGAGACCCAGTACTTC.